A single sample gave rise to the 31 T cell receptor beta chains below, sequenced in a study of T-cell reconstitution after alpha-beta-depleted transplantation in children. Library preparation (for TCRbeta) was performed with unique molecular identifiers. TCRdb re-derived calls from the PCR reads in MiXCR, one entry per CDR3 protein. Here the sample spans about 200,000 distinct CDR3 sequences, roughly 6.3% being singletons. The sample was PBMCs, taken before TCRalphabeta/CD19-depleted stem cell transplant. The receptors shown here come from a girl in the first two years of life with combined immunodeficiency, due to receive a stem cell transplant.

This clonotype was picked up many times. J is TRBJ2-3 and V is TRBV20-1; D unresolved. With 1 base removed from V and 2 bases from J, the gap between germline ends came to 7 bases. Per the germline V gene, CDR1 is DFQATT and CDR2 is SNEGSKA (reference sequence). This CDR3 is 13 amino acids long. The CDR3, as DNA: TGCAGTGCTAGAGGCCTCACCACAGATACGCAGTATTTT. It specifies CSARGLTTDTQYF.

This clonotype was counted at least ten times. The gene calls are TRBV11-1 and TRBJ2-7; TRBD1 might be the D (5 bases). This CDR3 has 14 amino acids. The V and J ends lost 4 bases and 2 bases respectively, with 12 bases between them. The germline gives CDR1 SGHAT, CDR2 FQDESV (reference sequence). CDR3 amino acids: CASSYETGTYEQYF. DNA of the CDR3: TGTGCCAGCAGCTATGAAACAGGCACCTACGAGCAGTACTTC.

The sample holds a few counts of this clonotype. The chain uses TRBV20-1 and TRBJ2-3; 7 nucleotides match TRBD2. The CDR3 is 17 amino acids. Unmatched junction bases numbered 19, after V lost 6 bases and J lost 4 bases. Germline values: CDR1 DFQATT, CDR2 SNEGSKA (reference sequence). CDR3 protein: CSAPSVGTTTYADTQYF. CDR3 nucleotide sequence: TGCAGTGCCCCTTCCGTCGGGACTACCACCTATGCAGATACGCAGTATTTT.

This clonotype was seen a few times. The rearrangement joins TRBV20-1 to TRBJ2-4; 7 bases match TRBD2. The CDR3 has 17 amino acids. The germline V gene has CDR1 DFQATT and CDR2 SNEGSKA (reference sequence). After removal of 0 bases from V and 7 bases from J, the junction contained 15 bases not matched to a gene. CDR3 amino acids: CSARDSVVGGVGNIQYF. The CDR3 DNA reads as TGCAGTGCTAGAGATTCAGTAGTGGGGGGGGTCGGGAACATTCAGTACTTC.

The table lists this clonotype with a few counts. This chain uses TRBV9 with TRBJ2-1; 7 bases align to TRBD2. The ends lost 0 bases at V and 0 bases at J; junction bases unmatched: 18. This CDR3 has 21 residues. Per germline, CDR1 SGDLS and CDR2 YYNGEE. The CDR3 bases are TGTGCCAGCAGCGTAGCTCACCCTTCCGCGGGAGACGGGAGCTCCTACAATGAGCAGTTCTTC. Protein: CASSVAHPSAGDGSSYNEQFF.

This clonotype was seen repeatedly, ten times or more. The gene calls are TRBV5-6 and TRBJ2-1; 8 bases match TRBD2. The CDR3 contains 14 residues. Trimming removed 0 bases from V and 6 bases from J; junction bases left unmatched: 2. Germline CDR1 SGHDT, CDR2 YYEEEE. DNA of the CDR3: TGTGCCAGCAGCTTGGCCGGGACTAGCAATGAGCAGTTCTTC. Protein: CASSLAGTSNEQFF.

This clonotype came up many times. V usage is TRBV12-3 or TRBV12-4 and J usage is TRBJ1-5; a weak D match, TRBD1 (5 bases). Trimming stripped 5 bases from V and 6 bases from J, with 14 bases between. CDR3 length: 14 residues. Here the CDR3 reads CASSTAGGSQPQHF. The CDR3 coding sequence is TGTGCCAGCAGTACAGCCGGGGGATCTCAGCCCCAGCATTTT.

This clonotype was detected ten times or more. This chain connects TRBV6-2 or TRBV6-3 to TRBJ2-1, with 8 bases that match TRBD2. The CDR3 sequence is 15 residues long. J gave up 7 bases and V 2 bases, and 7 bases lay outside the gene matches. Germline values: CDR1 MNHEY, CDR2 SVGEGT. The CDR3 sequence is CASSYPPASGNEQFF. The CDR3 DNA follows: TGTGCCAGCAGTTACCCACCGGCTAGCGGGAATGAGCAGTTCTTC.

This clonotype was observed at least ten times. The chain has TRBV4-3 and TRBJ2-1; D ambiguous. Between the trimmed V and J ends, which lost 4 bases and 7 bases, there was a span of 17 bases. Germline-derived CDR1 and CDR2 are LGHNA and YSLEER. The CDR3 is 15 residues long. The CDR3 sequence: CASSPGRLMRNEQFF. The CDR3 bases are TGCGCCAGCAGCCCCGGCCGCCTAATGAGGAATGAGCAGTTCTTC.

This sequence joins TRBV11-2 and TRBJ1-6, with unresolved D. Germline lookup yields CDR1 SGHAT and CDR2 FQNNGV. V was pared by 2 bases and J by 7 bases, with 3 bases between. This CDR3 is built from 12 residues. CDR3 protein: CASSLRNSPLHF. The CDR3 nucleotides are TGTGCCAGCAGCTTAAGGAATTCACCCCTCCACTTT.

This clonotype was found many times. Written as DNA, the CDR3 is TGTGCCAGCGGCCAGACCTACAATGAGCAGTTCTTC. It encodes CASGQTYNEQFF. J is TRBJ2-1 and V is TRBV2; D gene ambiguous. Germline V gives CDR1 SNHLY, CDR2 FYNNEI. This CDR3 contains 12 residues. V lost 8 bases to trimming and J lost 2 bases, with 7 bases between them.

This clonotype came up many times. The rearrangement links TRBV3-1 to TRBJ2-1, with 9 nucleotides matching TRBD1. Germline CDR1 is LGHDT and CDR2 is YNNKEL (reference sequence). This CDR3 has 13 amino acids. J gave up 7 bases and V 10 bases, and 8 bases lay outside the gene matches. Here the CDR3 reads CATSTGGPNEQFF. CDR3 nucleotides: TGTGCCACCAGTACAGGGGGCCCGAATGAGCAGTTCTTC.

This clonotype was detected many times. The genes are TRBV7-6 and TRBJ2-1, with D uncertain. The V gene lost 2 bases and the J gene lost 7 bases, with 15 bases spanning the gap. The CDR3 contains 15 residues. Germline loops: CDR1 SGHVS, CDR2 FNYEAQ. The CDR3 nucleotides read TGTGCCAGCAGCTTAAGTTGGTTGGACCTAAATGAGCAGTTCTTC. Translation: CASSLSWLDLNEQFF. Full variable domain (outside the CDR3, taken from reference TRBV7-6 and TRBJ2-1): GAGVSQSPRYKVTKRGQDVALRCDPISGHVSLYWYRQALGQGPEFLTYFNYEAQQDKSGLPNDRFSAERPEGSISTLTIQRTEQRDSAMYRCASSLSWLDLNEQFFGPGTRLTVL.

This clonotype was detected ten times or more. The CDR3 DNA sequence: TGCGCCAGCAGCCGCCCCGGGGGGAACACTGAAGCTTTCTTT. Protein product: CASSRPGGNTEAFF. V gene TRBV5-1 combines with J gene TRBJ1-1, with D possibly TRBD1 on 5 matching bases. The CDR3 covers 14 residues. Germline V CDR1 and CDR2: SGHRS, YFSETQ. Trimming removed 4 bases from V and 1 base from J, with 11 bases in between.

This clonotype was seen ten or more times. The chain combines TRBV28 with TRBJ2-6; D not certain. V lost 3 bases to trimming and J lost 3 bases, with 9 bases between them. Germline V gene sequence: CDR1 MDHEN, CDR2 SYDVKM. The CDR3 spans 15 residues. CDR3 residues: CASSLIRRGANVLTF. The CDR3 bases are TGTGCCAGCAGTTTGATACGTCGTGGGGCCAACGTCCTGACTTTC.

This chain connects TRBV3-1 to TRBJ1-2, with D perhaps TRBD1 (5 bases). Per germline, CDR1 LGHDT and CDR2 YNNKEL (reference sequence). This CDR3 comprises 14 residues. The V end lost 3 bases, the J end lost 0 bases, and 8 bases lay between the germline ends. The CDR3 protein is CASSHRTTNYGYTF. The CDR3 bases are TGTGCCAGCAGCCACAGGACAACTAACTATGGCTACACCTTC. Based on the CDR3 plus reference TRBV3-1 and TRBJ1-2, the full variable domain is DTAVSQTPKYLVTQMGNDKSIKCEQNLGHDTMYWYKQDSKKFLKIMFSYNNKELIINETVPNRFSPKSPDKAHLNLHINSLELGDSAVYFCASSHRTTNYGYTFGSGTRLTVV.

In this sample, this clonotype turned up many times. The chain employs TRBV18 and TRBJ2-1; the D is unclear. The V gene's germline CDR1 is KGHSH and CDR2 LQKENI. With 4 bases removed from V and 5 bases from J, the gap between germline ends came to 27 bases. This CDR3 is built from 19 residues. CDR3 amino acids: CASSLVVSPVKNKNNEQFF. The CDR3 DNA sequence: TGTGCCAGCTCACTCGTCGTAAGCCCCGTCAAAAATAAAAACAATGAGCAGTTCTTC.

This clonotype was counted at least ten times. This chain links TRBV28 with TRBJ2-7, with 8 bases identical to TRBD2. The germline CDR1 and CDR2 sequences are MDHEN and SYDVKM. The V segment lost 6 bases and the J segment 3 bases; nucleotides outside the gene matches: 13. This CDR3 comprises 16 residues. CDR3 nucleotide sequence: TGTGCCAGCAGCACCAACGGGGCTAGCGGGTTCTACGAGCAGTACTTC. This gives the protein CASSTNGASGFYEQYF.

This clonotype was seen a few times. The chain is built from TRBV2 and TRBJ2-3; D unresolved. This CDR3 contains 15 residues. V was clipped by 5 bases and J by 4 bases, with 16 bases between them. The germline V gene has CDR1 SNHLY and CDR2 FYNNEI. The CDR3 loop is CASSLPARRADTQYF. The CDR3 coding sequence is TGTGCCAGCAGTTTACCAGCGCGAAGGGCAGATACGCAGTATTTT.

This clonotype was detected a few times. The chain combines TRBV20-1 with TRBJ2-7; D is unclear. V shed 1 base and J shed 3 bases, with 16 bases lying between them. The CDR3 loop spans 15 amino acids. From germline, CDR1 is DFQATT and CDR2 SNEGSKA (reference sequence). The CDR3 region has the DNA TGCAGTGCTAGAGGGCCCCCCGGGCCTATCTACGAGCAGTACTTC. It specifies CSARGPPGPIYEQYF.

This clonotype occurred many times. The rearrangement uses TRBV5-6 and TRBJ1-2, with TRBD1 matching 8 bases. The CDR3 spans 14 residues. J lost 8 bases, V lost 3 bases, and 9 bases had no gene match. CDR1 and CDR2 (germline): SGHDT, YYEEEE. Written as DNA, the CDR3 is TGTGCCAGCAGCTCCCCTGGACAGGGTGAAGGCTACACCTTC. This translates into CASSSPGQGEGYTF.

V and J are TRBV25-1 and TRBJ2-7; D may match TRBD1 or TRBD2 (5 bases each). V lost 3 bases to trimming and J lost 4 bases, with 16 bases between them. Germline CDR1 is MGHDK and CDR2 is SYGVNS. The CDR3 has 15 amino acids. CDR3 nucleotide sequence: TGTGCCAGCAGTGATTCTCCGGGACGGATGTACGAGCAGTACTTC. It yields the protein CASSDSPGRMYEQYF.

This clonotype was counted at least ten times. The CDR3 region is CASSLTGTGYF. The CDR3 DNA sequence: TGTGCCAGCAGCCTAACCGGGACAGGGTACTTC. V is TRBV7-8 and J is TRBJ2-5; 8 nucleotides match TRBD1. CDR1 is SGHVS and CDR2 is FQNEAQ in the germline V gene. Trimming cost V 5 bases and J 13 bases; bases outside gene matches: 6. This CDR3 contains 11 residues.

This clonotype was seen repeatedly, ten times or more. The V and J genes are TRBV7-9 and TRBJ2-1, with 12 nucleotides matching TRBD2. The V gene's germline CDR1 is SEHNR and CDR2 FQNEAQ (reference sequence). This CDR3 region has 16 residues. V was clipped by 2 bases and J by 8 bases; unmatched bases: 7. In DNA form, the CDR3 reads TGTGCCAGCAGCTTACTAGCGGGAGGGCCTGTCTATGAGCAGTTCTTC. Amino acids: CASSLLAGGPVYEQFF. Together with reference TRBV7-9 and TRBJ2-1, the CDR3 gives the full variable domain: DTGVSQNPRHKITKRGQNVTFRCDPISEHNRLYWYRQTLGQGPEFLTYFQNEAQLEKSRLLSDRFSAERPKGSFSTLEIQRTEQGDSAMYLCASSLLAGGPVYEQFFGPGTRLTVL.

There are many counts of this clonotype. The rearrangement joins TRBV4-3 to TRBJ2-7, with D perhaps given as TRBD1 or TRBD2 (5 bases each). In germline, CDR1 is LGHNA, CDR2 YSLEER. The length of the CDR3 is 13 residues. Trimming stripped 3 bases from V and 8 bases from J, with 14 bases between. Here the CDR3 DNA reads TGCGCCAGCAGCCAGGACGGGGCGAAGCAGCAGTACTTC. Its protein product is CASSQDGAKQQYF.

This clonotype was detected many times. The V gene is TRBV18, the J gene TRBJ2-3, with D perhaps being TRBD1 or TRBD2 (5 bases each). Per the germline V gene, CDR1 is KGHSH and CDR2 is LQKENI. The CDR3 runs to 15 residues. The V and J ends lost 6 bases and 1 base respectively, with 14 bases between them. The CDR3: CASSPSGARTDTQYF. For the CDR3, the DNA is TGTGCCAGCTCGCCATCCGGGGCCCGCACAGATACGCAGTATTTT.

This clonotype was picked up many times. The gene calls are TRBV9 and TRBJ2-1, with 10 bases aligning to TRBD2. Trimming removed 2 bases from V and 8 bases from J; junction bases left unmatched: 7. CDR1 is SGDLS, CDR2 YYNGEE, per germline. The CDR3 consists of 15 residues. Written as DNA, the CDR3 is TGTGCCAGCAGCGTCGTTACTAGCGGGGTTGATGAGCAGTTCTTC. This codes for CASSVVTSGVDEQFF.

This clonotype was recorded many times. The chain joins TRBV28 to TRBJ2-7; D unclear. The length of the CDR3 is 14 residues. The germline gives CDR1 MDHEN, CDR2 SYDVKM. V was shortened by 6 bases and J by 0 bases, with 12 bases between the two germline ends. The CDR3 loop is CASSTGRTSYEQYF. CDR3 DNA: TGTGCCAGCAGCACGGGCAGAACCTCCTACGAGCAGTACTTC. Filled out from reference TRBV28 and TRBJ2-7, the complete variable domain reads DVKVTQSSRYLVKRTGEKVFLECVQDMDHENMFWYRQDPGLGLRLIYFSYDVKMKEKGDIPEGYSVSREKKERFSLILESASTNQTSMYLCASSTGRTSYEQYFGPGTRLTVT.

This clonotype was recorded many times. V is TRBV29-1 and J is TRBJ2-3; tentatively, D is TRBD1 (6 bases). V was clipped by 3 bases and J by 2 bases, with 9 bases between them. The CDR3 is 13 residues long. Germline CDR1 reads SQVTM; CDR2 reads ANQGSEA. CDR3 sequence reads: CSVDRGYTDTQYF. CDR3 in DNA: TGCAGCGTTGACAGGGGATACACAGATACGCAGTATTTT.

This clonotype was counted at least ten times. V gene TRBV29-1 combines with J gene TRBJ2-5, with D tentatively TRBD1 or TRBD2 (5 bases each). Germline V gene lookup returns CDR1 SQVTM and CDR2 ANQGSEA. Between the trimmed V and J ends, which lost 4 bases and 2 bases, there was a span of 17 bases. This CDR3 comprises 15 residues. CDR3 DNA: TGCAGCGTTGGGACCGGGGACCGAGAACAAGAGACCCAGTACTTC. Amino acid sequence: CSVGTGDREQETQYF.

For the CDR3, the DNA is TGTGCCAGCAGCCCTGGGGTCTCGGGACCACTCACAGATACGCAGTATTTT. Encoded protein: CASSPGVSGPLTDTQYF. The chain carries TRBV7-9 and TRBJ2-3, with D possibly called TRBD1 or TRBD2 (5 bases each). Per germline, CDR1 SEHNR and CDR2 FQNEAQ (reference sequence). CDR3 length equals 17 residues. V was clipped by 5 bases and J by 2 bases, with 20 bases between them. The full variable domain, completed using reference TRBV7-9 and TRBJ2-3, is DTGVSQNPRHKITKRGQNVTFRCDPISEHNRLYWYRQTLGQGPEFLTYFQNEAQLEKSRLLSDRFSAERPKGSFSTLEIQRTEQGDSAMYLCASSPGVSGPLTDTQYFGPGTRLTVL.